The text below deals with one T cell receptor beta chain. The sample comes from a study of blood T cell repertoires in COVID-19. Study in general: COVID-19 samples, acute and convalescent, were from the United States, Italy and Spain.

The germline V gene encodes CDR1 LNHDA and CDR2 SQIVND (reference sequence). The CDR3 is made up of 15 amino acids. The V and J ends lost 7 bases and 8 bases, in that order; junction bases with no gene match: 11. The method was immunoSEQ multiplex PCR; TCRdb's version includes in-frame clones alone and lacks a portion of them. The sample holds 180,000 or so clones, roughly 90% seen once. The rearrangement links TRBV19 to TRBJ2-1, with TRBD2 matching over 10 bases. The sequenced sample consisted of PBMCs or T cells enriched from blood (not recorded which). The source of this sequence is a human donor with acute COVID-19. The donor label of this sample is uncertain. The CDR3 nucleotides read TGTGCCAGTAAGTTAGGGACTAGCGAATTTTATGAGCAGTTCTTC. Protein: CASKLGTSEFYEQFF.